This is a list of T cell receptor beta chains from one sample in a study of cytomegalovirus exposure and HLA in healthy donors. Clones were read by immunoSEQ multiplex PCR, and TCRdb kept only the in-frame ones, dropping some. The profile shows under 150,000 clones, around 72% of them singletons. Sequenced: PBMCs. Receptor source: a man aged 50 to 59 in good health and CMV-seropositive. Each CDR3 is given with its conserved first and last residue. A D gene is named only where the DNA matches it firmly. For some rows the clone size is stated as once, few or many, or as a class when expanded; others skip it.

- | - | TRBJ1-5 | TRBV27 | 15 | CASSLSGQDNQSQHF
TRBD2 | - | TRBJ2-5 | TRBV7-9 | 14 | CASRPTSGGETQYF
- | - | TRBJ1-1 | TRBV5-1 | 12 | CASSREGGEAFF
- | - | TRBJ1-2 | TRBV15 | 13 | CATSRDLASPRTF
- | - | TRBJ1-5 | TRBV27 | 12 | CTSSFNNQPQHF
- | - | TRBJ1-4 | TRBV5-5 | 16 | CASTLRSGMDGEKLFF
TRBD1 | - | TRBJ1-4 | TRBV4-3 | 14 | CASSPDRVGEKLFF
TRBD1 | once | TRBJ2-2 | TRBV2 | 16 | CASSEQTGTNTGELFF
TRBD1 | - | TRBJ1-4 | TRBV4-2 | 14 | CASRGDRGNEKLFF
- | - | TRBJ1-5 | TRBV5-5 | 14 | CASSLYLSNQPQHF
TRBD1 | - | TRBJ2-1 | TRBV5-1 | 16 | CASSLPTGTEYNEQFF
- | - | TRBJ1-5 | TRBV10-2 | 14 | CASTNDRPGQPQHF
TRBD1 | - | TRBJ1-1 | TRBV7-9 | 15 | CASSPRTGGNTEAFF
TRBD2 | - | TRBJ2-7 | TRBV5-1 | 15 | CASSVTSGSTYEQYF
- | - | TRBJ2-5 | TRBV7-2 | 13 | CASSLGWAETQYF
- | few | TRBJ2-1 | TRBV2 | 12 | CASPRAVDEQFF
- | once | TRBJ1-2 | TRBV4-1 | 13 | CASSQARRDGYTF
- | - | TRBJ2-7 | TRBV9 | 14 | CASSRREDSYEQYF
TRBD2 | - | TRBJ2-2 | TRBV6-1 | 15 | CASSFGLAVTGELFF
TRBD1 | - | TRBJ2-2 | TRBV11-3 | 14 | CASSLDRGPGELFF
TRBD1 | - | TRBJ2-5 | TRBV11-1 | 13 | CASSSDRVGTQYF
- | - | TRBJ1-1 | TRBV10-3 | 13 | CAIKIVGGTEAFF
- | - | TRBJ2-3 | TRBV27 | 15 | CASSSGQRNTDTQYF